The present TCR beta chain was sequenced within a study of human T cells and chemical hapten exposure. A note on this clonotype: Its antigen is still unknown.

Germline V CDR1 and CDR2: DFQATT, SNEGSKA (reference sequence). With 6 bases clipped from V and 5 bases from J, the junction kept 6 bases outside the gene matches. The CDR3 covers 15 residues. General study points: Once DPC sensitization occurred, TCRs above 1 in 1000 frequency showed no change.

Time point defined: patch test 3, about 24 weeks after DPC sensitization. Treatment meaning: therapeutic diphenylcyclopropenone sensitization with weekly scalp DPC. TCRdb passed the RACE reads through MiXCR, listing each CDR3 protein once. The table shows roughly 150,000 distinct CDR3 sequences, with about 30% occurring only once. This specimen was whole blood, taken in connection with sensitization to the hapten diphenylcyclopropenone (DPC). This chain joins TRBV20-1 and TRBJ2-2, with 13 nucleotides matching TRBD2. This TCR was recovered from a woman aged 18-29 years with alopecia areata. Some clones in this sample may be carry-over from other donors' samples. DNA for the CDR3: TGCAGTGCCAGACTAGCGGGGGGAGGGACCGGGGAGCTGTTTTTT. It is translated as CSARLAGGGTGELFF.